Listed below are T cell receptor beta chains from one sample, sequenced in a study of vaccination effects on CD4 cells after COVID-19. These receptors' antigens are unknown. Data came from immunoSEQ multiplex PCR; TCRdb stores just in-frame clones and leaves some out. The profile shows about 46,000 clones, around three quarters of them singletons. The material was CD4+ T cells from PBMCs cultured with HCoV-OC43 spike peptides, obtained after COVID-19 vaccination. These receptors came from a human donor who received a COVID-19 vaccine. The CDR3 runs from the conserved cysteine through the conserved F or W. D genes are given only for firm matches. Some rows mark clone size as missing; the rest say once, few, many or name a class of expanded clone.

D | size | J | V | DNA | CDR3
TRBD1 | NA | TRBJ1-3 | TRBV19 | TGTGCCAGTACGGACAGGGGGTCTGGAAACACCATATATTTT | CASTDRGSGNTIYF
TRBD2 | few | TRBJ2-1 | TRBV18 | TGTGCCAGCTCACTGACGGGGGGGCCGACCTACAATGAGCAGTTCTTC | CASSLTGGPTYNEQFF
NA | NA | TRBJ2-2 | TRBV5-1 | TGCGCCAGCAGCCGGCGGGACAGTTTAAACACCGGGGAGCTGTTTTTT | CASSRRDSLNTGELFF
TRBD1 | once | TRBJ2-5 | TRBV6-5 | TGTGCCAGCAGTTACCCGGGACAGGGGGGAGAGACCCAGTACTTC | CASSYPGQGGETQYF
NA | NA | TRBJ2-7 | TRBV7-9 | TGTGCCAGCAGCTTAGTTTCAGGGGGGGACGAGCAGTACTTC | CASSLVSGGDEQYF
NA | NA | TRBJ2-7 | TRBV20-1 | TGCAGTGCTAGTTTAACCGGAACCTACGAGCAGTACTTC | CSASLTGTYEQYF
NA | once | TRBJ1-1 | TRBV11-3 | TGTGCCAGCAGCTTAGACGGGGTCACTGAAGCTTTCTTT | CASSLDGVTEAFF
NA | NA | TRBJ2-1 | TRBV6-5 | TGTGCCAGCAGTTCCTACTACAATGAGCAGTTCTTC | CASSSYYNEQFF
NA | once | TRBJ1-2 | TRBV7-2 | TGTGCCAGCAGCCCAGACACCAACTATGGCTACACCTTC | CASSPDTNYGYTF
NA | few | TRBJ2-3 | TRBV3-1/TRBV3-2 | TGTGCCAGCAGCCCCTTGGGGAGGGGGGGAGATACGCAGTATTTT | CASSPLGRGGDTQYF
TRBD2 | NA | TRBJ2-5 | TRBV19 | TGTGCCAGTAAGAAGCAGCTAGCGGGAGAAGAGACCCAGTACTTC | CASKKQLAGEETQYF
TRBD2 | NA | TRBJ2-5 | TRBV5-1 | TGCGCCAGCAGCCCGGGGACTAGCGATAGGGAGACCCAGTACTTC | CASSPGTSDRETQYF
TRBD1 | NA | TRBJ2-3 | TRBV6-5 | TGTGCCAGCAGTTACCCCCCGACAGGGAGTACGCAGTATTTT | CASSYPPTGSTQYF
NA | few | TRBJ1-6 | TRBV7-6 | TGTGCCAGCAGCTTAGGTTCCCGGGCAGGGCCTGATTCACCCCTCCACTTT | CASSLGSRAGPDSPLHF
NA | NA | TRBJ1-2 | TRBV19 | TGTGCCAGTGCCGTAGACAGTAACTATGGCTACACCTTC | CASAVDSNYGYTF